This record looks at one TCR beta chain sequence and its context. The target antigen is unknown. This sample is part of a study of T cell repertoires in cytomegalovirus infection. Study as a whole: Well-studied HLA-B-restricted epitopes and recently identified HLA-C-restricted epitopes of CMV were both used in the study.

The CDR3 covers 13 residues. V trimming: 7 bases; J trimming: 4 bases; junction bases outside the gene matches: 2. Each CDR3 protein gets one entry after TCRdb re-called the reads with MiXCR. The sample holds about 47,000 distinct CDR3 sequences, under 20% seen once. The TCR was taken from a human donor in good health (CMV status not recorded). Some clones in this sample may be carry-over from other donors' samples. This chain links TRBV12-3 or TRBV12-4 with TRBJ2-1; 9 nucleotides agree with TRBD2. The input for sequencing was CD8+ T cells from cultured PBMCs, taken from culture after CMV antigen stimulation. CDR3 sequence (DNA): TGTGCCAGCACGCTAGCGGGGTACAATGAGCAGTTCTTC. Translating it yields CASTLAGYNEQFF.